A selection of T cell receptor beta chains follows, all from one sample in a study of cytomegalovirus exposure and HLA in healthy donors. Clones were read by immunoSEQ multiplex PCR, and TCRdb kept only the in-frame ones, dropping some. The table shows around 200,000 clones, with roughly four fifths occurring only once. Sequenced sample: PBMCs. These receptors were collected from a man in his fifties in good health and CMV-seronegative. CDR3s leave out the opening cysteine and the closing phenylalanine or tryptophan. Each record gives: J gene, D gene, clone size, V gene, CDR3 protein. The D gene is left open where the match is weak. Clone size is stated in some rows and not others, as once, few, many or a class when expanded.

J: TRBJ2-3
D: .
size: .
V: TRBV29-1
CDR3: SVEEAQLLDGTDTQY

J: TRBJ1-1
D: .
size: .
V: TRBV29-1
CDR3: SVVRQNTEAF

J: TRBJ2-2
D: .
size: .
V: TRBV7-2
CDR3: ASSLAIELF

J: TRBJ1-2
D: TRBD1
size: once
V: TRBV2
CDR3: ATTGGPYGYT

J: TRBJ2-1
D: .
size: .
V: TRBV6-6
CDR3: ASSYRTYNEQF

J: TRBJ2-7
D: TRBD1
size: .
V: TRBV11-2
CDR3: ASSYRDRGPYEQY

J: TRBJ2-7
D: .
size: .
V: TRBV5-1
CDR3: ASSLPVANEQY

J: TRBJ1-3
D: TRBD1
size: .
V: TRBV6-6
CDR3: ASLLGQGASTIY

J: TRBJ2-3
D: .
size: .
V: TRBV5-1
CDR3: ASSSRQGTDTQY

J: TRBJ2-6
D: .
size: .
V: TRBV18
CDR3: ASSPLQTSSGANVLT

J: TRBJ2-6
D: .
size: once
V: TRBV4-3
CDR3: ASSQDMSSSGANVLT

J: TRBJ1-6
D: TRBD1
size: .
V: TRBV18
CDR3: ASSPSGGNSPLH

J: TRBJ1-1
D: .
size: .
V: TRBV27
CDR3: ASRLVAGANTEAF

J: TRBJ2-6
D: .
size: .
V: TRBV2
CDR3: ASRWGGTSSGANVLT

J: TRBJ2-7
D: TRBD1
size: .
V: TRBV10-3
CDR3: AITRQQGPYEQY

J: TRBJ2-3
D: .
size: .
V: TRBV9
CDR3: ASRTQGTGDTQY

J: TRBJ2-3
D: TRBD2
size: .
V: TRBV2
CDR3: ASGGSGSPDTQY

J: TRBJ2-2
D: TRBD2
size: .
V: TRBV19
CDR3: ASRTGTSAGELF

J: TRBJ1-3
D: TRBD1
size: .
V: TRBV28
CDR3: ASSPRDRGNTIY

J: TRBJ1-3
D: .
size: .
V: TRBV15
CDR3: ATSRDQANTIY

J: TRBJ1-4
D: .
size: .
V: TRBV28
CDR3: ASSSGQNEKLF

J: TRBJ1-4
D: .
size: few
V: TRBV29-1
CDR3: SVETGYREKLF

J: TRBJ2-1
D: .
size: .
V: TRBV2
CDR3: AGSGTTYNEQF

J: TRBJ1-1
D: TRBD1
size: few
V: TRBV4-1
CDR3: ASSQDLAGGNTEAF

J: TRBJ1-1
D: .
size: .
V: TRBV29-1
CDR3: SVVDGTEAF

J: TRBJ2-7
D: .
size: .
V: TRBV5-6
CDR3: ASSLELIGGRTYEQY